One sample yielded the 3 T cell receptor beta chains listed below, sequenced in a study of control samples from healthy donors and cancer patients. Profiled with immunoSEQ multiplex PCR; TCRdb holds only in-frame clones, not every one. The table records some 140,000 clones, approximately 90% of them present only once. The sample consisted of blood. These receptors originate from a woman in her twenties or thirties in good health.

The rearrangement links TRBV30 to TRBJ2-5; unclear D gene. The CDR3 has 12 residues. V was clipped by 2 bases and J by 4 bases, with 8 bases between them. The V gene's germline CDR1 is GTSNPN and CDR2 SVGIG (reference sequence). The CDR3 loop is CAWSLMAETQYF. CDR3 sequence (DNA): TGTGCCTGGAGTCTGATGGCAGAGACCCAGTACTTC.

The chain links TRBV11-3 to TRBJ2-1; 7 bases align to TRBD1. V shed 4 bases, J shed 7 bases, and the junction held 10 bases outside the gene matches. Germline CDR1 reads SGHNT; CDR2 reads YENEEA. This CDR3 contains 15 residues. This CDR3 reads CASSSPSGGRNEQFF. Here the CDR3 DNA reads TGTGCCAGCAGCTCCCCGTCAGGGGGTCGAAATGAGCAGTTCTTC. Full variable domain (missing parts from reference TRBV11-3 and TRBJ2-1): EAGVVQSPRYKIIEKKQPVAFWCNPISGHNTLYWYLQNLGQGPELLIRYENEEAVDDSQLPKDRFSAERLKGVDSTLKIQPAELGDSAVYLCASSSPSGGRNEQFFGPGTRLTVL.

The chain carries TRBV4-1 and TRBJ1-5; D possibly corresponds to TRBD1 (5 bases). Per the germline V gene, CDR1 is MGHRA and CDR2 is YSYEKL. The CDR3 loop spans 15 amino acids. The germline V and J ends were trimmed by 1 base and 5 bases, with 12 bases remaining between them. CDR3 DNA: TGCGCCAGCAGCCAAGTTAGGGACCTTTATCAGCCCCAGCATTTT. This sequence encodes CASSQVRDLYQPQHF.